These 20 T cell receptor beta chains were sequenced from one sample in a study of identical twins. TCRdb analysed the 5' RACE reads with MiXCR anew, one entry per CDR3 protein. The sample has some 240,000 distinct CDR3 sequences; roughly a tenth are singletons. The sequencing input was memory T cells sorted from blood. Every receptor here comes from a man aged 45-60 years in good health.

This clonotype was seen many times. This rearrangement joins TRBV2 to TRBJ2-7; TRBD2 matches at 8 bases. Germline CDR1 is SNHLY and CDR2 is FYNNEI. V shed 0 bases and J 7 bases; nucleotides not matched to a gene: 8. The length of the CDR3 is 15 residues. The CDR3 region is CASSEALGTRGEQYF. In DNA form, the CDR3 reads TGTGCCAGCAGTGAAGCCCTGGGGACTAGGGGAGAGCAGTACTTC.

Only a few counts were recorded for this clonotype. This sequence joins TRBV6-5 and TRBJ2-1; D gene unclear. Trimming left V 3 bases short and J 4 bases short, with 13 bases between. Germline V lookup: CDR1 MNHEY, CDR2 SVGAGI. The length of the CDR3 is 15 residues. The CDR3, as DNA: TGTGCCAGCAGTTATGCGGAGCCTGCTTACAATGAGCAGTTCTTC. Protein product: CASSYAEPAYNEQFF.

This clonotype was seen at least ten times. The chain carries TRBV5-5 and TRBJ2-3; 7 positions agree with TRBD2. V lost 2 bases, J lost 6 bases, and 3 bases stayed unmatched. CDR1 and CDR2 from the germline V gene are SGHKS and YYEKEE (reference sequence). The CDR3 totals 13 residues. This chain's CDR3 is CASSFGGVDTQYF. In nucleotides, the CDR3 is TGTGCCAGCAGCTTTGGGGGGGTTGATACGCAGTATTTT.

This clonotype was detected ten times or more. This chain uses TRBV3-1 with TRBJ1-1, with D uncertain. The CDR3 covers 13 residues. V lost 8 bases, J lost 4 bases, and 14 bases lay in between. In germline, CDR1 is LGHDT, CDR2 YNNKEL (reference sequence). Here the CDR3 reads CASGFGGSTEAFF. CDR3 coding DNA: TGTGCCAGCGGATTTGGAGGAAGCACTGAAGCTTTCTTT.

The genes are TRBV12-3 or TRBV12-4 and TRBJ2-5; 9 positions match TRBD2. CDR3 length: 15 residues. V shed 5 bases and J 4 bases; nucleotides not matched to a gene: 8. The CDR3 is CASSRAGGLLETQYF. As DNA, the CDR3 is TGTGCCAGCAGTCGTGCGGGGGGGCTTTTAGAGACCCAGTACTTC.

The table lists this clonotype with a few counts. The chain has TRBV2 and TRBJ2-7; D gene unclear. Per the germline V gene, CDR1 is SNHLY and CDR2 is FYNNEI. The V gene lost 6 bases and the J gene lost 1 base, with 7 bases spanning the gap. The CDR3 is made up of 12 amino acids. CDR3 protein: CASRAESYEQYF. The CDR3 DNA sequence: TGTGCCAGCAGGGCCGAGTCCTACGAGCAGTACTTC.

This chain connects TRBV18 to TRBJ2-7; D is possibly TRBD1 (6 bases). Looked up from germline, CDR1 is KGHSH and CDR2 is LQKENI. The CDR3 consists of 13 residues. Trimming shortened V by 3 bases and J by 3 bases, and 9 bases separated the two germline ends. CDR3 sequence: CASSPQGFYEQYF. The CDR3 DNA is TGTGCCAGCTCACCTCAGGGGTTCTACGAGCAGTACTTC. Filled out from reference TRBV18 and TRBJ2-7, the complete variable domain reads NAGVMQNPRHLVRRRGQEARLRCSPMKGHSHVYWYRQLPEEGLKFMVYLQKENIIDESGMPKERFSAEFPKEGPSILRIQQVVRGDSAAYFCASSPQGFYEQYFGPGTRLTVT.

In this sample, this clonotype turned up many times. The genes are TRBV24-1 and TRBJ2-5, with D possibly matching TRBD2 (6 bases). The CDR3 spans 14 residues. The V end lost 1 base, the J end lost 5 bases, and 10 bases lay between the germline ends. The germline gives CDR1 KGHDR, CDR2 SFDVKD. The CDR3 loop reads CATSDFRGGETQYF. The CDR3 bases are TGTGCCACCAGTGATTTCCGGGGAGGTGAGACCCAGTACTTC.

This clonotype was detected many times. This rearrangement joins TRBV28 to TRBJ2-7; tentative D call: TRBD2 (5 bases). V lost 8 bases to trimming and J lost 5 bases, with 7 bases between them. The CDR3 has 10 amino acids. Germline CDR1 and CDR2: MDHEN and SYDVKM. CDR3 in DNA: TGTGCCAGCGGGAGAAACGAGCAGTACTTC. It is translated as CASGRNEQYF.

This clonotype was detected only a few times. The CDR3 sequence: CASSLGSRTYSYNEQFF. CDR3 DNA: TGTGCCAGCAGCCTTGGTTCTAGGACATACTCCTACAATGAGCAGTTCTTC. The chain recombines TRBV7-8 with TRBJ2-1, with D possibly matching TRBD1 (5 bases). This CDR3 is 17 amino acids long. The ends were cut back, 5 bases at V and 0 bases at J, with 17 bases in the middle. CDR1 and CDR2 (germline): SGHVS, FQNEAQ.

The chain links TRBV12-3 or TRBV12-4 to TRBJ2-3; 9 bases agree with TRBD2. The CDR3 runs 16 residues. V shed 6 bases and J 4 bases; nucleotides not matched to a gene: 11. The CDR3 is CASSPLGGGGADTQYF. In nucleotides, the CDR3 is TGTGCCAGCAGCCCCCTCGGGGGCGGGGGGGCAGATACGCAGTATTTT.

J is TRBJ2-5 and V is TRBV6-1, with 11 bases identical to TRBD2. The junction had 12 bases not matched to a gene; V was cut back by 10 bases and J by 2 bases. The CDR3 runs 16 residues. Germline CDR1 reads MNHNS; CDR2 reads SASEGT. This CDR3 reads CATFGLAGLTQETQYF. CDR3 coding DNA: TGTGCCACCTTTGGACTAGCGGGCCTAACTCAAGAGACCCAGTACTTC.

This clonotype was seen more than once but under ten times. The CDR3 DNA is TGTGCCAGCAGCTTAGAGTCAGGGGAAACTAATAATTCACCCCTCCACTTT. This sequence encodes CASSLESGETNNSPLHF. The chain has TRBV11-2 and TRBJ1-6; weak D call: TRBD1 (6 bases). V was trimmed by 0 bases and J by 5 bases, leaving 14 bases between them. The length of the CDR3 is 17 residues. CDR1 is SGHAT and CDR2 is FQNNGV in the germline V gene. Full variable domain (remainder filled in from reference TRBV11-2 and TRBJ1-6): EAGVAQSPRYKIIEKRQSVAFWCNPISGHATLYWYQQILGQGPKLLIQFQNNGVVDDSQLPKDRFSAERLKGVDSTLKIQPAKLEDSAVYLCASSLESGETNNSPLHFGNGTRLTVT.

This chain connects TRBV5-6 to TRBJ2-7; TRBD1 matches 8 bases. After removal of 0 bases from V and 3 bases from J, the junction contained 2 bases not matched to a gene. Germline loops: CDR1 SGHDT, CDR2 YYEEEE. This CDR3 comprises 14 residues. The CDR3 DNA reads TGTGCCAGCAGCTTGGACAGGGGGGACTACGAGCAGTACTTC. Translating it yields CASSLDRGDYEQYF.

The chain links TRBV29-1 to TRBJ2-1; D uncertain. The CDR3 has 15 amino acids. Trimming shortened V by 6 bases and J by 0 bases, and 15 bases separated the two germline ends. Germline-derived CDR1 and CDR2 are SQVTM and ANQGSEA. The CDR3 DNA sequence: TGCAGCGTCAGCCTTGGCTTCTCCTCCTACAATGAGCAGTTCTTC. This sequence encodes CSVSLGFSSYNEQFF.

This clonotype was detected a few times. The chain employs TRBV24-1 and TRBJ2-1, with 11 bases aligning to TRBD1. J was trimmed by 6 bases and V by 4 bases; bases with no gene match: 4. CDR1 KGHDR and CDR2 SFDVKD come from the germline V gene. CDR3 length: 15 residues. CDR3 sequence: CATSETGTGGNEQFF. The CDR3 coding sequence is TGTGCCACCAGTGAGACCGGGACAGGGGGCAATGAGCAGTTCTTC.

This clonotype was observed many times. V usage is TRBV7-2 and J usage is TRBJ2-7; D is unclear. Trimming took off 2 bases at V and 5 bases at J, with 10 bases between the two ends. This CDR3 comprises 13 residues. Germline CDR1 reads SGHTA; CDR2 reads FQGNSA. CDR3 amino acids: CASSLTDFHEQYF. The CDR3 nucleotides read TGTGCCAGCAGCTTAACAGATTTCCACGAGCAGTACTTC. Variable domain in full (rest from reference TRBV7-2 and TRBJ2-7): GAGVSQSPSNKVTEKGKDVELRCDPISGHTALYWYRQSLGQGLEFLIYFQGNSAPDKSGLPSDRFSAERTGGSVSTLTIQRTQQEDSAVYLCASSLTDFHEQYFGPGTRLTVT.

This clonotype has ten or more counts. This chain joins TRBV15 and TRBJ2-7; 11 nucleotides agree with TRBD1. V shed 0 bases, J shed 5 bases, and the junction held 3 bases outside the gene matches. CDR1 is LNHNV, CDR2 YYDKDF, per germline (reference sequence). The CDR3 is 15 residues long. CDR3 region: CATSRDRTGGNEQYF. The CDR3 DNA follows: TGTGCCACCAGCAGAGATAGGACAGGGGGCAACGAGCAGTACTTC. Supplemented by reference TRBV15 and TRBJ2-7, the full variable domain reads DAMVIQNPRYQVTQFGKPVTLSCSQTLNHNVMYWYQQKSSQAPKLLFHYYDKDFNNEADTPDNFQSRRPNTSFCFLDIRSPGLGDTAMYLCATSRDRTGGNEQYFGPGTRLTVT.

This sequence joins TRBV11-3 and TRBJ2-2; perhaps TRBD1 as D (5 bases). The germline gives CDR1 SGHNT, CDR2 YENEEA. The CDR3 spans 15 residues. Between the trimmed V and J ends, which lost 2 bases and 6 bases, there was a span of 13 bases. CDR3 nucleotides: TGTGCCAGCAGCTTATCCAGCAGGGCGTCCGGGGAGCTGTTTTTT. Translating it yields CASSLSSRASGELFF.

This clonotype was detected many times. V and J are TRBV20-1 and TRBJ2-2; possibly TRBD2 for D (7 bases). CDR1 and CDR2 (germline): DFQATT, SNEGSKA (reference sequence). The CDR3 sequence is 13 residues long. Trimming took off 6 bases at V and 8 bases at J, with 16 bases between the two ends. The CDR3 sequence: CSARPGGLGELFF. As DNA, the CDR3 is TGCAGTGCGAGACCCGGGGGGCTTGGGGAGCTGTTTTTT.